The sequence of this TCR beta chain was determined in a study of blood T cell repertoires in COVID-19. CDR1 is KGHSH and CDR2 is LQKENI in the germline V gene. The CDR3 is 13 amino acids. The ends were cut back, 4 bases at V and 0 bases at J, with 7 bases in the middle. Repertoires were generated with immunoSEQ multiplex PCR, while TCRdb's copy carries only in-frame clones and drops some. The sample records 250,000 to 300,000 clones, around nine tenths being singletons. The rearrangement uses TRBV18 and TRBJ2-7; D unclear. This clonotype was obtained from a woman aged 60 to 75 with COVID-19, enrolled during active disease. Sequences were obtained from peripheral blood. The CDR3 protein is CASSREISYEQYF. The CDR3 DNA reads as TGTGCCAGCTCACGAGAGATCTCCTACGAGCAGTACTTC.